This paragraph covers one TCR beta chain sequence. Its antigen remains unknown. This sample was included in a study of cytomegalovirus exposure and HLA in healthy donors. Study-level findings and limits: Later analysis revealed greater clonal expansion in HLA-associated TCR beta chains than in equally common others.

Use of 60 Vbeta and 13 Jbeta primers characterized the PCR. Assay used: immunoSEQ multiplex PCR; TCRdb lists only in-frame clones, some missing. The sample consists of 89,000 or so clones, around 74% of them appearing once. The specimen was PBMCs. The TCR originated in a boy between 10 and 17 years old in good health and CMV-seronegative.

The CDR3 sequence: CASSLVSTDTQYF. Here the CDR3 DNA reads TGTGCCAGCAGCTTAGTGTCAACAGATACGCAGTATTTT. The rearrangement joins TRBV7-3 to TRBJ2-3; D gene unclear. The CDR3 is 13 residues long. Per the germline V gene, CDR1 is SGHTA and CDR2 is FQGTGA. V shed 2 bases and J shed 3 bases, with 6 bases lying between them.